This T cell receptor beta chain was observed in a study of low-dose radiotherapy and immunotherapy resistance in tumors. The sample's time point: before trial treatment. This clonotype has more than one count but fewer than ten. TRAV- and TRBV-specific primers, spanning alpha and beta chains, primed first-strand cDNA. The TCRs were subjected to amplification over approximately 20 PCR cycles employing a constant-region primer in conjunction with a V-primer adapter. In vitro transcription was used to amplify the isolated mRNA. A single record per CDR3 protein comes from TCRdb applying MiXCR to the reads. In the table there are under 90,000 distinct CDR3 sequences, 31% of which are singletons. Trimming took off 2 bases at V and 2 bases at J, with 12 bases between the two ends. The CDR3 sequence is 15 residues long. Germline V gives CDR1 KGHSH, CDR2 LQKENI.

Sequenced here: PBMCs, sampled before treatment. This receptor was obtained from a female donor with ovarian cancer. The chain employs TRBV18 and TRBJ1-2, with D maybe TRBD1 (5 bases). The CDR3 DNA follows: TGTGCCAGCTCACCAGCTGGACACCCAAACTATGGCTACACCTTC. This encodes CASSPAGHPNYGYTF.